This T cell receptor (beta chain) was identified in a study of blood T cell dynamics during melanoma immunotherapy. Trimming cost V 0 bases and J 10 bases, with 10 bases left between them. Germline CDR1 is SGHDN and CDR2 is FVKESK. There are 13 residues in the CDR3. The protocol was immunoSEQ multiplex PCR, while the TCRdb copy is restricted to in-frame clones and leaves out a portion. The profile shows almost 25,000 clones, approximately 88% of them singletons. Documented time point: pre-treatment baseline. The source was blood, collected from a patient treated with checkpoint blockade. The receptor's source is a human donor with melanoma. V and J are TRBV14 and TRBJ2-1; D gene ambiguous. The CDR3 is CASSQDSYGEQFF. CDR3 sequence (DNA): TGTGCCAGCAGCCAAGACAGTTACGGCGAGCAGTTCTTC.